The rows below give T cell receptor beta chains drawn from one sample of a study of OX40 agonist ivuxolimab in advanced cancers. Assay: immunoSEQ multiplex PCR; the TCRdb copy retains only in-frame clones and omits some. This table holds about 50,000 clones, 85% to 90% found once. This sample comprised CD4+ or CD8+ T cells sorted from blood, obtained in a trial of the OX40 agonist ivuxolimab. The receptor source for this set is an adult with an advanced solid tumor such as melanoma, head and neck, liver or kidney cancer. The CDR3 runs from the conserved cysteine through the conserved F or W. Fields, in order: V gene, CDR3 length, clone size, CDR3 protein. Part of the rows lack a size; the others show once, few, many or a class for expanded clones.

V gene: TRBV7-3
CDR3 length: 14
clone size: NA
CDR3 protein: CASSLPGRDNEQFF

V gene: TRBV28
CDR3 length: 15
clone size: NA
CDR3 protein: CASSATGELNTEAFF

V gene: TRBV21-1
CDR3 length: 15
clone size: NA
CDR3 protein: CASSKAPFPHYGYTF

V gene: TRBV30
CDR3 length: 13
clone size: NA
CDR3 protein: CAWSVSGGAGYTF

V gene: TRBV5-3
CDR3 length: 17
clone size: NA
CDR3 protein: CARRPPGRQGKGTEAFF

V gene: TRBV18
CDR3 length: 16
clone size: NA
CDR3 protein: CASSPPGGAGDYGYTF

V gene: TRBV28
CDR3 length: 13
clone size: NA
CDR3 protein: CASSLRQGLAQYF

V gene: TRBV7-6
CDR3 length: 14
clone size: NA
CDR3 protein: CASSLATGANVLTF

V gene: TRBV6-1
CDR3 length: 12
clone size: NA
CDR3 protein: CASRAHSNEQFF

V gene: TRBV29-1
CDR3 length: 13
clone size: once
CDR3 protein: CSVDSTVNTEAFF

V gene: TRBV19
CDR3 length: 15
clone size: NA
CDR3 protein: CASSIADSLSYEQYF

V gene: TRBV19
CDR3 length: 13
clone size: NA
CDR3 protein: CASRGRGGNEQFF

V gene: TRBV5-8
CDR3 length: 18
clone size: NA
CDR3 protein: CASSFNPGTGAHNQPQHF

V gene: TRBV6-1
CDR3 length: 15
clone size: NA
CDR3 protein: CASSELGAWGYGYTF

V gene: TRBV5-4
CDR3 length: 11
clone size: NA
CDR3 protein: CASSLSGEQFF

V gene: TRBV7-3
CDR3 length: 14
clone size: NA
CDR3 protein: CASSLLGAGSPLHF

V gene: TRBV20-1
CDR3 length: 11
clone size: NA
CDR3 protein: CSASEAGEQFF

V gene: TRBV25-1
CDR3 length: 13
clone size: NA
CDR3 protein: CASRLGAMNEQFF

V gene: TRBV9
CDR3 length: 17
clone size: NA
CDR3 protein: CASSGTWLAGIGETQYF

V gene: TRBV27
CDR3 length: 13
clone size: NA
CDR3 protein: CASSNIQGGGYTF

V gene: TRBV7-9
CDR3 length: 14
clone size: few
CDR3 protein: CASSLPTALNGYTF

V gene: TRBV10-3
CDR3 length: 18
clone size: NA
CDR3 protein: CAISGMASGPLSYNEQFF

V gene: TRBV7-9
CDR3 length: 11
clone size: NA
CDR3 protein: CASSVDNEQFF

V gene: TRBV19
CDR3 length: 15
clone size: NA
CDR3 protein: CASSSPRRSNQPQHF

V gene: TRBV18
CDR3 length: 12
clone size: NA
CDR3 protein: CASSPPNGAQYF

V gene: TRBV28
CDR3 length: 14
clone size: NA
CDR3 protein: CASSLAGTQETQYF

V gene: TRBV11-3
CDR3 length: 16
clone size: NA
CDR3 protein: CASSFRPLGGEGTQYF

V gene: TRBV19
CDR3 length: 11
clone size: NA
CDR3 protein: CASSTNYEQYF

V gene: TRBV29-1
CDR3 length: 12
clone size: NA
CDR3 protein: CSVEVAVDGYTF

V gene: TRBV9
CDR3 length: 14
clone size: NA
CDR3 protein: CASSVGPRSYEQYF

V gene: TRBV15
CDR3 length: 14
clone size: NA
CDR3 protein: CATSRASGGETQYF

V gene: TRBV5-1
CDR3 length: 14
clone size: NA
CDR3 protein: CASSSSGRQDEQYF

V gene: TRBV10-3
CDR3 length: 15
clone size: NA
CDR3 protein: CAISEPSGSRYEQYF

V gene: TRBV7-9
CDR3 length: 17
clone size: few
CDR3 protein: CASSIGTAKPGANVLTF

V gene: TRBV5-1
CDR3 length: 16
clone size: NA
CDR3 protein: CASSLGDRGVGETQYF

V gene: TRBV7-9
CDR3 length: 13
clone size: few
CDR3 protein: CASSQAGTVRLFF

V gene: TRBV9
CDR3 length: 13
clone size: few
CDR3 protein: CAIIETSYNEQFF

V gene: TRBV5-1
CDR3 length: 16
clone size: NA
CDR3 protein: CASSLGDRLYTGELFF

V gene: TRBV30
CDR3 length: 14
clone size: once
CDR3 protein: CAWSVRTGVSEQYF

V gene: TRBV2
CDR3 length: 16
clone size: NA
CDR3 protein: CASSETSGRPGGEQFF

V gene: TRBV7-7
CDR3 length: 13
clone size: NA
CDR3 protein: CASSRQENTEAFF

V gene: TRBV5-1
CDR3 length: 15
clone size: NA
CDR3 protein: CASSLVAANTGELFF

V gene: TRBV11-2
CDR3 length: 16
clone size: once
CDR3 protein: CASSLVRGRGTGELFF

V gene: TRBV7-9
CDR3 length: 12
clone size: NA
CDR3 protein: CASSPRGRGYTF

V gene: TRBV5-6
CDR3 length: 17
clone size: few
CDR3 protein: CASSLVSFAGSNEKLFF

V gene: TRBV7-7
CDR3 length: 14
clone size: NA
CDR3 protein: CASSPGHLDGKLFF

V gene: TRBV7-2
CDR3 length: 13
clone size: NA
CDR3 protein: CASSLTVRGTQYF

V gene: TRBV11-1
CDR3 length: 13
clone size: NA
CDR3 protein: CASAAQPYNEQFF

V gene: TRBV7-2
CDR3 length: 14
clone size: NA
CDR3 protein: CASSLARGGGEQFF

V gene: TRBV7-9
CDR3 length: 14
clone size: NA
CDR3 protein: CASHRVGTNEKLFF

V gene: TRBV11-2
CDR3 length: 16
clone size: NA
CDR3 protein: CASASWTSGSTDTQYF

V gene: TRBV7-2
CDR3 length: 11
clone size: NA
CDR3 protein: CASSPLYEQFF

V gene: TRBV7-8
CDR3 length: 15
clone size: NA
CDR3 protein: CASSPRGTGANVLTF

V gene: TRBV5-6
CDR3 length: 14
clone size: NA
CDR3 protein: CASSLGDITYGADF

V gene: TRBV7-2
CDR3 length: 15
clone size: NA
CDR3 protein: CASSLGTSALREQYF